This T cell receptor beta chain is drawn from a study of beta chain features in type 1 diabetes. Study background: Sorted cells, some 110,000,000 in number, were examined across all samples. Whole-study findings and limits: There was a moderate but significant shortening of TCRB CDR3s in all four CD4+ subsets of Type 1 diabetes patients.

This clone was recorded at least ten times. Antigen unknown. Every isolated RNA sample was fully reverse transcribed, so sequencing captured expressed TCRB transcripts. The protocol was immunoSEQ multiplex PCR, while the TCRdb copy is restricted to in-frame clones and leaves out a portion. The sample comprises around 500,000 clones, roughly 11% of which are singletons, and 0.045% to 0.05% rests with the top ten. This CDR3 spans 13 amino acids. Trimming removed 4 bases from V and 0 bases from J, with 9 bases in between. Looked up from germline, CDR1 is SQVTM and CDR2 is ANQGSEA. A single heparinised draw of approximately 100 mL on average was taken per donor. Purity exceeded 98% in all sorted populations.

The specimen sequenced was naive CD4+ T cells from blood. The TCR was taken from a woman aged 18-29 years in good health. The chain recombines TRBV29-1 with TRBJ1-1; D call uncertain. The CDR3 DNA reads TGCAGCGTTGGTTCCCATCTGAACACTGAAGCTTTCTTT. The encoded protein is CSVGSHLNTEAFF.